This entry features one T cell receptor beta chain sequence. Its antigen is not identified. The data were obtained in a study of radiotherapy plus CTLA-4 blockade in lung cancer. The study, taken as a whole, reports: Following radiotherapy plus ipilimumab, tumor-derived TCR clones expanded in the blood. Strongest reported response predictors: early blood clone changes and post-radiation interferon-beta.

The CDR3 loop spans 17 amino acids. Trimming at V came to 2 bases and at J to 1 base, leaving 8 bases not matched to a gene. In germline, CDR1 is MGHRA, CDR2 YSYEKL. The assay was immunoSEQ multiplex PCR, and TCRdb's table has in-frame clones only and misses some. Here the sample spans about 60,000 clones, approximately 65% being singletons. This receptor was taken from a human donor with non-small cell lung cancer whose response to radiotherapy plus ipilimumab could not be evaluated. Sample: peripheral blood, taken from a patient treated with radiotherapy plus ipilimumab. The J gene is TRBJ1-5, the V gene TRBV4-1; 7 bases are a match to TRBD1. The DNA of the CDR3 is TGCGCCAGCAGCCAACTTACAGGGGCCATGAGCAATCAGCCCCAGCATTTT. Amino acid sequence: CASSQLTGAMSNQPQHF.